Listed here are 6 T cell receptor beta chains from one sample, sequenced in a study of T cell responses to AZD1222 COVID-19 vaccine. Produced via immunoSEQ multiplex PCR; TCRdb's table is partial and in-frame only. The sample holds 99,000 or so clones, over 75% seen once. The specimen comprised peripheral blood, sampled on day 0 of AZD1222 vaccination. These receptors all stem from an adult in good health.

The CDR3 protein is CASSYEPGQEKYIQYF. CDR3 in DNA: TGCGCCAGCAGCTACGAACCGGGTCAGGAGAAGTACATTCAGTACTTC. The chain employs TRBV4-3 and TRBJ2-4; the D is unclear. The CDR3 loop spans 16 amino acids. The germline V and J ends were trimmed by 5 bases and 8 bases, with 22 bases remaining between them. Germline CDR1 is LGHNA and CDR2 is YSLEER.

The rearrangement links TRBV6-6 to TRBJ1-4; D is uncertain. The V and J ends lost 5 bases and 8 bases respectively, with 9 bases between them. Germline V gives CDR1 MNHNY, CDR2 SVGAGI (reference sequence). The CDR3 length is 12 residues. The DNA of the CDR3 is TGTGCCAGCAGTCGCTCGAAGGAAAAACTGTTTTTT. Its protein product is CASSRSKEKLFF.

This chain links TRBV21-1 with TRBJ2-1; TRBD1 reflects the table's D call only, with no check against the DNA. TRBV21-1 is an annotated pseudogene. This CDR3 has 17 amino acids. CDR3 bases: TGTGCCAGCAATATTCGGGAGACAGGGGCCCGCTACAATGAGCAGTTCTTC. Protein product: CASNIRETGARYNEQFF.

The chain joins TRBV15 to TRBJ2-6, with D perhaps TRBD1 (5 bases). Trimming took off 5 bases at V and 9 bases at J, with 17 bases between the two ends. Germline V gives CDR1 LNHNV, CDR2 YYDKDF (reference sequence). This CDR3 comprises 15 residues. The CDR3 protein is CATSHQPRADNVLTF. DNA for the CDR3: TGTGCCACCAGCCACCAACCCAGGGCGGACAACGTCCTGACTTTC.

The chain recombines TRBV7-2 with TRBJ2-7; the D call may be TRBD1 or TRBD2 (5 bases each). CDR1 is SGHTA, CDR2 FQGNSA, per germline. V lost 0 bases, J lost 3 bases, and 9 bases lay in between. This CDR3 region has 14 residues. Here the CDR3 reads CASSLAPGRYEQYF. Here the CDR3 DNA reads TGTGCCAGCAGCTTAGCGCCGGGGCGCTACGAGCAGTACTTC.

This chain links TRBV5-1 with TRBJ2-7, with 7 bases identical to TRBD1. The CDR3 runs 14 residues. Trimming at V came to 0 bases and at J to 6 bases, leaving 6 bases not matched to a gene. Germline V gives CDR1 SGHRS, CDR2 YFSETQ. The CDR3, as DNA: TGCGCCAGCAGCTTGGACACCCGGACAGGCGAGCAGTACTTC. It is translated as CASSLDTRTGEQYF. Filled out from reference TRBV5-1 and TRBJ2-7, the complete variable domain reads KAGVTQTPRYLIKTRGQQVTLSCSPISGHRSVSWYQQTPGQGLQFLFEYFSETQRNKGNFPGRFSGRQFSNSRSEMNVSTLELGDSALYLCASSLDTRTGEQYFGPGTRLTVT.